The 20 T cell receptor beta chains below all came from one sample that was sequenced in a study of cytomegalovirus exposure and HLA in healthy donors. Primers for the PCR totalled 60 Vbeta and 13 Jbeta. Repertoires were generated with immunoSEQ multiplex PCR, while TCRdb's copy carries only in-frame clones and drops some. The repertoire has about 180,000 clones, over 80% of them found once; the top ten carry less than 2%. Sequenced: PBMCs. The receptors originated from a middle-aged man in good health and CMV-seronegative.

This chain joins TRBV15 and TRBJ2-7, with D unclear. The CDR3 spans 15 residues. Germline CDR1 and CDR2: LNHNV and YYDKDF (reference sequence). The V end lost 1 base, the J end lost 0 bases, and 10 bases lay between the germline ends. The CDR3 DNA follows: TGTGCCACCAGCAGAGGACTTACGAGCTCCTACGAGCAGTACTTC. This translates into CATSRGLTSSYEQYF.

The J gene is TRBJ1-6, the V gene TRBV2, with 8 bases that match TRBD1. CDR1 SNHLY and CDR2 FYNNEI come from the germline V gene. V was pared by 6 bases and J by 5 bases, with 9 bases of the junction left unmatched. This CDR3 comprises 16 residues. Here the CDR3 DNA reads TGTGCCAGCAGGAGAGATCAGGGGGCGGATAATTCACCCCTCCACTTT. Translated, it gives CASRRDQGADNSPLHF.

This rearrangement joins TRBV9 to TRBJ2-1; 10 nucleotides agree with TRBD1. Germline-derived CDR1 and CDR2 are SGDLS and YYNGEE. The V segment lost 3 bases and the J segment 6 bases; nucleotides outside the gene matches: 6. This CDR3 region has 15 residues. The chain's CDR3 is CASSGTGQGFNEQFF. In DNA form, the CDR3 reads TGTGCCAGCAGCGGGACGGGACAGGGGTTCAATGAGCAGTTCTTC.

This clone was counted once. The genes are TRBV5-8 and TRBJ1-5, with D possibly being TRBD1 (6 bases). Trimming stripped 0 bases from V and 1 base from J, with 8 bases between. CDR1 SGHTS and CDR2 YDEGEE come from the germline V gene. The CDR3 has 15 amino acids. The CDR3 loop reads CASSLGDTSNQPQHF. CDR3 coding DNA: TGTGCCAGCAGCTTGGGGGACACGAGCAATCAGCCCCAGCATTTT.

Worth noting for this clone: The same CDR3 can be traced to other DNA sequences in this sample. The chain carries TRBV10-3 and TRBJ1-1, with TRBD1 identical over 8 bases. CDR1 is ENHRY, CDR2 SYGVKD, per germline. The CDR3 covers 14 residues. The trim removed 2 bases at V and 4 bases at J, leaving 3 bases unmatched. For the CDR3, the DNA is TGTGCCATCAGTGAGGACAGGGGAGGCACTGAAGCTTTCTTT. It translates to CAISEDRGGTEAFF.

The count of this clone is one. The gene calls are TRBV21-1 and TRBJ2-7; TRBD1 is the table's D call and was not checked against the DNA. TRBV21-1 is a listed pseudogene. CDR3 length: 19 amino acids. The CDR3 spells CASSNDLRQGAQPTCEQYF. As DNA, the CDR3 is TGTGCCAGCAGCAACGACCTCCGACAGGGCGCCCAACCAACTTGCGAGCAGTACTTC.

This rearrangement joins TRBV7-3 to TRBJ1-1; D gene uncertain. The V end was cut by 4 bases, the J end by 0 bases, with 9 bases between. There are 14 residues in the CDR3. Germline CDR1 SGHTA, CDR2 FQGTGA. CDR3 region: CASSSTAMNTEAFF. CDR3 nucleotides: TGTGCCAGCAGCTCCACAGCTATGAACACTGAAGCTTTCTTT.

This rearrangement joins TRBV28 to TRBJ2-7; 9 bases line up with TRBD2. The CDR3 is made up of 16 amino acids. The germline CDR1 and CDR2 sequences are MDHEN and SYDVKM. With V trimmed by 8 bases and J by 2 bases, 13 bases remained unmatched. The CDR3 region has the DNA TGTGCCAGCGCCACTAGGGGGGCGGGGGGGACCTACGAGCAGTACTTC. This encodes CASATRGAGGTYEQYF.

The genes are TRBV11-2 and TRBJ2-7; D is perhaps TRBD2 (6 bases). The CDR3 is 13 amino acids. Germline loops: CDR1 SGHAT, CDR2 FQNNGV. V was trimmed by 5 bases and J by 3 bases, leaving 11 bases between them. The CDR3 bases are TGTGCCAGCAGCCAGACTAGAAACTACGAGCAGTACTTC. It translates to CASSQTRNYEQYF.

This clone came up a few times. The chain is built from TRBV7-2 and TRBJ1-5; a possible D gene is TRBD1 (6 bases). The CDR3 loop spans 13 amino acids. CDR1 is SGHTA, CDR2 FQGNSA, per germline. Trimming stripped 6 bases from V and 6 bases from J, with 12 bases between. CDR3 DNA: TGTGCCAGCAGTCGACAGGAAAGTCAGCCCCAGCATTTT. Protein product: CASSRQESQPQHF.

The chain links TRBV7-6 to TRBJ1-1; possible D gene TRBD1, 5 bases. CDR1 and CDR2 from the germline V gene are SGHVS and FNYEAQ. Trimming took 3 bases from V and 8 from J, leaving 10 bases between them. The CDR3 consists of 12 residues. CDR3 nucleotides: TGTGCCAGCAGCTTTCCCGGGGGGGAAGCTTTCTTT. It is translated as CASSFPGGEAFF.

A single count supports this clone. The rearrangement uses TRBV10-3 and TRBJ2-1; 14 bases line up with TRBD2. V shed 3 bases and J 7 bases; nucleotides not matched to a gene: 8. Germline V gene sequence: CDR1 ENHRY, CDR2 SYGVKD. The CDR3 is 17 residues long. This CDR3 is CAISDLGLAGAGNEQFF. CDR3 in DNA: TGTGCCATCAGTGACTTGGGACTAGCGGGAGCGGGGAATGAGCAGTTCTTC.

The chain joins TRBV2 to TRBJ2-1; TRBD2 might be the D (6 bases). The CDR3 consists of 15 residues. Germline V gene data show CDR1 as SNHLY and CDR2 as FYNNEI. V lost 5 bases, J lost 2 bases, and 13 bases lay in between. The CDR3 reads CASSLADLPYNEQFF. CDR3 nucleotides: TGTGCCAGCAGTTTAGCGGATTTACCCTACAATGAGCAGTTCTTC. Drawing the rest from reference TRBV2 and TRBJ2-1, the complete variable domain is EPEVTQTPSHQVTQMGQEVILRCVPISNHLYFYWYRQILGQKVEFLVSFYNNEISEKSEIFDDQFSVERPDGSNFTLKIRSTKLEDSAMYFCASSLADLPYNEQFFGPGTRLTVL.

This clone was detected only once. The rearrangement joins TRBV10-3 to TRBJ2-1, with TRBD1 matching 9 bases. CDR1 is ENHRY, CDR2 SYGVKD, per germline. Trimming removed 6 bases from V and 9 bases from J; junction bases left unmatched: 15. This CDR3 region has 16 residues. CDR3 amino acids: CAISNPGTGRNTEQFF. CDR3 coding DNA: TGTGCCATCAGCAACCCCGGGACAGGGAGGAATACTGAGCAGTTCTTC.

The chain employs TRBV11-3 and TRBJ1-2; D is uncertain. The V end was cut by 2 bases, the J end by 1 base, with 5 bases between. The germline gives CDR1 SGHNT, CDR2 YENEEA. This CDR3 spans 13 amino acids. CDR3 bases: TGTGCCAGCAGCTTACCGGGTAACTATGGCTACACCTTC. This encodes CASSLPGNYGYTF.

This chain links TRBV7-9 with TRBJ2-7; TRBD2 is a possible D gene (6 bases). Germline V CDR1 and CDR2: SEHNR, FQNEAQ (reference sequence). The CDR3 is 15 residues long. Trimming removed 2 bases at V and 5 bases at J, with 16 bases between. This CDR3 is CASSLLGAGRNEQYF. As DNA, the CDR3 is TGTGCCAGCAGCTTACTTGGGGCAGGGAGGAACGAGCAGTACTTC. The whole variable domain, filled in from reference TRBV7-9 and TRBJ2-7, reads DTGVSQNPRHKITKRGQNVTFRCDPISEHNRLYWYRQTLGQGPEFLTYFQNEAQLEKSRLLSDRFSAERPKGSFSTLEIQRTEQGDSAMYLCASSLLGAGRNEQYFGPGTRLTVT.

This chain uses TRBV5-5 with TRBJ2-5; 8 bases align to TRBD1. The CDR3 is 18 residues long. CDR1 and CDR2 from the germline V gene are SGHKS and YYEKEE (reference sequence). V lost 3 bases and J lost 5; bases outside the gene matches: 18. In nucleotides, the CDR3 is TGTGCCAGCAGCTCGAATCCCGGATCAGGGGGCGCGCGGGAGACCCAGTACTTC. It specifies CASSSNPGSGGARETQYF.

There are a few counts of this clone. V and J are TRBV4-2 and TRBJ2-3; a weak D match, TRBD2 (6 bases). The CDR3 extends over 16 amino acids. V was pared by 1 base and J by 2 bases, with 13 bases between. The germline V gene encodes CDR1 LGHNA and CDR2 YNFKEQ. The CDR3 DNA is TGTGCCAGCAGCCAAGGAACGACGGGGGTCACAGATACGCAGTATTTT. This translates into CASSQGTTGVTDTQYF.

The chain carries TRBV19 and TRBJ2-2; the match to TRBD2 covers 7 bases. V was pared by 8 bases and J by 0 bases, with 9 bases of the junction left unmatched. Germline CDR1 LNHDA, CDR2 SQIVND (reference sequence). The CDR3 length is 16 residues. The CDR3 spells CASRQERGANTGELFF. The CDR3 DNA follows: TGTGCCAGTCGCCAAGAACGGGGGGCGAACACCGGGGAGCTGTTTTTT. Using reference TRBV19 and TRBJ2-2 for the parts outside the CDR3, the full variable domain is DGGITQSPKYLFRKEGQNVTLSCEQNLNHDAMYWYRQDPGQGLRLIYYSQIVNDFQKGDIAEGYSVSREKKESFPLTVTSAQKNPTAFYLCASRQERGANTGELFFGEGSRLTVL.

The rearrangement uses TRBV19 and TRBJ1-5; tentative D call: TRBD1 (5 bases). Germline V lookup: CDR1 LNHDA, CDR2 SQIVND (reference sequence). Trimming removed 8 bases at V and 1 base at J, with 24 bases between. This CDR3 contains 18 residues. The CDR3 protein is CASRPKPPSGFSNQPQHF. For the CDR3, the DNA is TGTGCCAGTCGACCAAAACCTCCCTCAGGGTTCAGCAATCAGCCCCAGCATTTT.